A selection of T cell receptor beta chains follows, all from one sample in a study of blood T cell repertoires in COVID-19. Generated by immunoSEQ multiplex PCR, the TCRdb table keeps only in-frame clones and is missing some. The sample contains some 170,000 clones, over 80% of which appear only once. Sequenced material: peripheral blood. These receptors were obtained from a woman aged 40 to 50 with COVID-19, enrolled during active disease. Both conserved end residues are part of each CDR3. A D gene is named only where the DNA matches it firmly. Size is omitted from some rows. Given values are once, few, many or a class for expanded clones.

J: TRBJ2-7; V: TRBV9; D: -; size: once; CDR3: CASSLGGQSYEQYF; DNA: TGTGCCAGCAGCCTCGGGGGACAGTCCTACGAGCAGTACTTC
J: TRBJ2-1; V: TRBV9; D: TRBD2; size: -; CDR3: CASSAAARLAGRRVEQFF; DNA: TGTGCCAGCAGCGCCGCAGCCCGTCTAGCGGGGAGACGAGTTGAGCAGTTCTTC
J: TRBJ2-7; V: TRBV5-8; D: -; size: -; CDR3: CASSPDSRSSYEQYF; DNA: TGTGCCAGCAGCCCCGACTCCCGGAGCTCCTACGAGCAGTACTTC
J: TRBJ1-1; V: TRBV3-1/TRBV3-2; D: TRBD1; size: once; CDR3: CASSQGQGAEAFF; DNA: TGTGCCAGCAGCCAAGGGCAGGGGGCTGAAGCTTTCTTT
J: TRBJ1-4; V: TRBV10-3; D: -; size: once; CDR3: CAIKGDSLEKLFF; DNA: TGTGCCATCAAGGGAGATAGTTTAGAAAAACTGTTTTTT
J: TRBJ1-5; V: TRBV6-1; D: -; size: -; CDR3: CASSEAGQHQPQHF; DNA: TGTGCCAGCAGTGAAGCGGGGCAGCATCAGCCCCAGCATTTT
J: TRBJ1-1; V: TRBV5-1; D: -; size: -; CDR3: CASSWQLNTEAFF; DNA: TGCGCCAGCAGTTGGCAGTTGAACACTGAAGCTTTCTTT
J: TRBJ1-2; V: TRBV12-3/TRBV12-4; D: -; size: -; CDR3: CASSLDRTGGYTF; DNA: TGTGCCAGCAGTCTGGACAGAACGGGAGGCTACACCTTC
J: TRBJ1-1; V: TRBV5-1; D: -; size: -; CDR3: CASSFSEAFF; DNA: TGCGCCAGCAGCTTTTCGGAAGCTTTCTTT
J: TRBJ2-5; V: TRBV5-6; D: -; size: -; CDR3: CASSLNEGSETQYF; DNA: TGTGCCAGCAGCTTGAACGAGGGTTCGGAGACCCAGTACTTC
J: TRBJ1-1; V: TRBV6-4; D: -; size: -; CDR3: CASSLGPDTEAFF; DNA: TGTGCCAGCAGTCTAGGCCCGGACACTGAAGCTTTCTTT
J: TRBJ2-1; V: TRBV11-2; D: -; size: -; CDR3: CASSSLVALNEQFF; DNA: TGTGCCAGCAGCTCCCTGGTAGCGCTCAATGAGCAGTTCTTC
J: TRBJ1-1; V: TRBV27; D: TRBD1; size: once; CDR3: CASSRQGDTEAFF; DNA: TGTGCCAGCAGTCGACAGGGAGACACTGAAGCTTTCTTT
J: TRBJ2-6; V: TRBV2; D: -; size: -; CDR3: CASGRQVSGANVLTF; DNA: TGTGCCAGCGGAAGACAGGTTTCTGGGGCCAACGTCCTGACTTTC
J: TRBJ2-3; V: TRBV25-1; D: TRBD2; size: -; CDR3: CASSDQAGITDTQYF; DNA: TGTGCCAGCAGTGATCAAGCGGGGATCACAGATACGCAGTATTTT
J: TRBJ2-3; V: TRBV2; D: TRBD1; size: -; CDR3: CASGRQGSSTDTQYF; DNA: TGTGCCAGCGGGAGACAGGGGTCTAGCACAGATACGCAGTATTTT
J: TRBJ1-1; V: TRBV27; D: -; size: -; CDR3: CASSFLGGPEAFF; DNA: TGTGCCAGCAGTTTCCTGGGAGGGCCTGAAGCTTTCTTT
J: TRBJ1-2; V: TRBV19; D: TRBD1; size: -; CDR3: CASSSTGAANYGYTF; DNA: TGTGCCAGTAGTTCTACAGGGGCTGCTAACTATGGCTACACCTTC
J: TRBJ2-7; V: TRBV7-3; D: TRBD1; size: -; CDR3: CASSWAGTGGYEQYF; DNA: TGTGCCAGCAGCTGGGCGGGGACAGGGGGCTACGAGCAGTACTTC
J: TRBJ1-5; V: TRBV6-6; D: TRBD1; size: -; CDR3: CASSRRDRYQPQHF; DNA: TGTGCCAGCAGTCGAAGGGACAGATATCAGCCCCAGCATTTT
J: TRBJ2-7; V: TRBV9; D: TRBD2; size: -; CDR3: CASSVTTSGYEQYF; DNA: TGTGCCAGCAGCGTAACTACTAGCGGTTACGAGCAGTACTTC
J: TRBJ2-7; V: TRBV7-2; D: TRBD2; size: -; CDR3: CASSPRPGTRSYEQYF; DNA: TGTGCCAGCAGCCCCCGCCCCGGGACTAGAAGTTACGAGCAGTACTTC
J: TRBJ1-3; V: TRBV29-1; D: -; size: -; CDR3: CSVAYRAGNTIYF; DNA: TGCAGCGTTGCATACAGGGCTGGAAACACCATATATTTT